The T cell receptor beta chain described here comes from a study of human T cells and chemical hapten exposure. Broader study findings: Against controls, expanded TCRs gave rise to significantly more large CDR3 similarity clusters. High-frequency TCRs, those above 1 in 1000, stayed the same after DPC sensitization.

Regarding this clonotype: Its antigen remains unidentified.

Per germline, CDR1 SGHTA and CDR2 FQGNSA. CDR3 length: 14 residues. The V end was cut by 1 base, the J end by 5 bases, with 11 bases between. Time point meaning: patch test 1, 2 weeks after DPC sensitization. Stated treatment: therapeutic diphenylcyclopropenone sensitization with weekly scalp DPC. Before extraction, the whole blood was not fractionated, and total RNA was taken from it. One entry per CDR3 protein results from TCRdb running MiXCR on the RACE reads. This repertoire shows 340,000 or so distinct CDR3 sequences, around 7% found once; its top ten account for 8.4%. V usage is TRBV7-2 and J usage is TRBJ1-2; D uncertain. The sample was whole blood, taken in connection with sensitization to the hapten diphenylcyclopropenone (DPC). The TCR was taken from a woman in her late teens or twenties with alopecia areata. Some clones in this sample may be carry-over from other donors' samples. The CDR3 reads CASSLGSSGYGYTF. As DNA, the CDR3 is TGTGCCAGCAGCTTAGGATCGAGTGGTTATGGCTACACCTTC.